This T cell receptor (beta chain) originates from a study of T cell repertoires in cytomegalovirus infection. Using its own MiXCR run on the reads, TCRdb lists one record per CDR3 protein. The sample includes 250,000 or so distinct CDR3 sequences, over 15% of them seen just once. Germline V gives CDR1 MDHEN, CDR2 SYDVKM. The CDR3 contains 15 residues. With 2 bases removed from V and 2 bases from J, the gap between germline ends came to 12 bases. The sequence came from a human donor in good health (CMV status not recorded). Some clones in this sample may be carry-over from other donors' samples. The chain carries TRBV28 and TRBJ1-2; D might be TRBD1 (6 bases). Specimen: CD8+ T cells from PBMCs. The CDR3 region has the DNA TGTGCCAGCAGTTTAGGGTCTGACAGGAACTATGGCTACACCTTC. Its protein product is CASSLGSDRNYGYTF.